A single sample gave rise to the 12 T cell receptor beta chains below, sequenced in a study of STAT5B mutations in CD4+ large granular lymphocyte leukemia. Measured with immunoSEQ multiplex PCR; TCRdb has only the in-frame clones, and not every one. Of some 40,000 clones in the sample, around 81% were seen once. The sequenced material came from CD4+ T cells from blood buffy coats. These receptors were taken from a human donor in good health.

The CDR3 DNA sequence: TGTGCCAGTAGTATAGATCGAACCTCGTACCAAGAGACCCAGTACTTC. This translates into CASSIDRTSYQETQYF. The chain links TRBV19 to TRBJ2-5; the D is unclear. The CDR3 covers 16 residues. The ends were cut back, 0 bases at V and 0 bases at J, with 11 bases in the middle. Germline V gene sequence: CDR1 LNHDA, CDR2 SQIVND (reference sequence).

The chain recombines TRBV5-1 with TRBJ2-5; 14 nucleotides line up with TRBD2. There are 17 residues in the CDR3. The germline V gene has CDR1 SGHRS and CDR2 YFSETQ. V lost 1 base to trimming and J lost 4 bases; unmatched junction nucleotides: 6. The CDR3 here is CASSLTGLAGVVETQYF. The CDR3, as DNA: TGCGCCAGCAGCTTGACGGGACTAGCGGGAGTTGTAGAGACCCAGTACTTC.

The genes are TRBV6-1 and TRBJ2-1, with unresolved D. In germline, CDR1 is MNHNS, CDR2 SASEGT. This CDR3 is built from 16 residues. The V and J ends lost 2 bases and 7 bases respectively, with 18 bases between them. The CDR3 sequence: CASSEISLGYWNEQFF. The CDR3 DNA is TGTGCCAGCAGTGAAATCAGTCTAGGGTATTGGAATGAGCAGTTCTTC.

In nucleotides, the CDR3 is TGTGCTAGTGGTTTAGCGGGAGACGCAGATACGCAGTATTTT. Translated: CASGLAGDADTQYF. This chain connects TRBV12-5 to TRBJ2-3; 8 bases line up with TRBD2. This CDR3 is built from 14 residues. Germline CDR1 is LGHNT and CDR2 is FRNRAP. With 3 bases clipped from V and 4 bases from J, the junction kept 3 bases outside the gene matches. The whole variable domain, remainder taken from reference TRBV12-5 and TRBJ2-3, is DARVTQTPRHKVTEMGQEVTMRCQPILGHNTVFWYRQTMMQGLELLAYFRNRAPLDDSGMPKDRFSAEMPDATLATLKIQPSEPRDSAVYFCASGLAGDADTQYFGPGTRLTVL.

This clone was detected a few times. The chain employs TRBV21-1 and TRBJ1-2; the table's D call, TRBD1, has no DNA check behind it. TRBV21-1 is marked as a pseudogene. The CDR3 runs to 18 residues. CDR3 sequence (DNA): TGTGCCAGCAGCAATCGGGTCGGCAGGGATGTAGCTAACTATGGCTACACCTTC. Its translation: CASSNRVGRDVANYGYTF.

The chain links TRBV5-1 to TRBJ2-3, with 12 bases fitting TRBD2. The CDR3 totals 15 residues. Germline V gene sequence: CDR1 SGHRS, CDR2 YFSETQ. V shed 5 bases and J 3 bases; nucleotides not matched to a gene: 4. DNA for the CDR3: TGCGCCAGCAGTTCACTAGCGGGGGGAACAGATACGCAGTATTTT. Encoded protein: CASSSLAGGTDTQYF.

This chain links TRBV19 with TRBJ2-7, with 7 bases identical to TRBD1. Per the germline V gene, CDR1 is LNHDA and CDR2 is SQIVND (reference sequence). This CDR3 spans 14 amino acids. J lost 0 bases, V lost 4 bases, and 3 bases had no gene match. The CDR3 protein is CASSTAGGSYEQYF. CDR3 bases: TGTGCCAGTAGTACGGCAGGGGGCTCCTACGAGCAGTACTTC.

CDR3 amino acids: CASSLKGTGSTDTQYF. The CDR3 DNA reads TGTGCCAGCAGCTTGAAAGGGACAGGGAGCACAGATACGCAGTATTTT. This chain uses TRBV5-4 with TRBJ2-3, with 9 positions matching TRBD1. The CDR3 contains 16 residues. J was trimmed by 0 bases and V by 1 base; bases with no gene match: 3. Germline V gene sequence: CDR1 SGHNT, CDR2 YYREEE (reference sequence).

V gene TRBV30 combines with J gene TRBJ2-5, with 11 bases fitting TRBD2. Per the germline V gene, CDR1 is GTSNPN and CDR2 is SVGIG (reference sequence). This CDR3 region has 15 residues. Trimming removed 1 base from V and 1 base from J; junction bases left unmatched: 2. In nucleotides, the CDR3 is TGTGCCTGGAGTGCGGGGACTAGCGGCCAAGAGACCCAGTACTTC. Translated: CAWSAGTSGQETQYF.

This chain uses TRBV19 with TRBJ1-5; D may be TRBD1 (5 bases). The CDR3 sequence is 12 residues long. The V and J ends lost 7 bases and 5 bases respectively, with 9 bases between them. Looked up from germline, CDR1 is LNHDA and CDR2 is SQIVND (reference sequence). The CDR3 nucleotides read TGTGCCAGTAACCCAGGGTATCAGCCCCAGCATTTT. Translated, it gives CASNPGYQPQHF.

The chain uses TRBV19 and TRBJ1-1; D gene unclear. Germline V gene lookup returns CDR1 LNHDA and CDR2 SQIVND (reference sequence). The CDR3 covers 12 residues. Trimming removed 1 base at V and 4 bases at J, with 4 bases between. The CDR3 DNA reads TGTGCCAGTAGTATAGCGCGCACTGAAGCTTTCTTT. As protein: CASSIARTEAFF.

This clone has a single count. V usage is TRBV6-5 and J usage is TRBJ1-1; D remains ambiguous. The CDR3 totals 13 residues. Trimming removed 2 bases at V and 3 bases at J, with 7 bases between. From germline, CDR1 is MNHEY and CDR2 SVGAGI. The CDR3 sequence is CASSYLVHTEAFF. CDR3 coding DNA: TGTGCCAGCAGTTACCTCGTCCACACTGAAGCTTTCTTT.